The 15 T cell receptor beta chains in this list originate from one sample, sequenced in a study of blood T cell repertoires in COVID-19. The protocol was immunoSEQ multiplex PCR, while the TCRdb copy is restricted to in-frame clones and leaves out a portion. The profile shows 410,000 or so clones, more than 80% of them singletons. The specimen was peripheral blood. The source of these receptors is a woman in her twenties or thirties with active or convalescent COVID-19.

The J gene is TRBJ1-2, the V gene TRBV6-5; tentative D call: TRBD1 (5 bases). Germline V gene data show CDR1 as MNHEY and CDR2 as SVGAGI. Trimming stripped 6 bases from V and 8 bases from J, with 22 bases between. CDR3 length equals 15 residues. In DNA, the CDR3 is TGTGCCAGCAGATTCGGGCAAACAGGCGTCGGCGGCTACACCTTC. It is translated as CASRFGQTGVGGYTF.

The chain joins TRBV27 to TRBJ2-7, with TRBD1 matching 7 bases. The V gene's germline CDR1 is MNHEY and CDR2 SMNVEV (reference sequence). The CDR3 runs to 15 residues. J was trimmed by 0 bases and V by 3 bases; bases with no gene match: 5. CDR3 loop: CASSFGQESSYEQYF. The DNA of the CDR3 is TGTGCCAGCAGTTTCGGACAGGAAAGCTCCTACGAGCAGTACTTC.

The CDR3 DNA is TGCGCCAGCAGCCCGTGGGACAGGGAGGATGGCTACACCTTC. It codes for CASSPWDREDGYTF. The genes are TRBV5-1 and TRBJ1-2; 9 positions match TRBD1. This CDR3 is built from 14 residues. Per germline, CDR1 SGHRS and CDR2 YFSETQ. The V segment lost 4 bases and the J segment 6 bases; nucleotides outside the gene matches: 7. The complete variable domain, with remaining parts taken from reference TRBV5-1 and TRBJ1-2, reads KAGVTQTPRYLIKTRGQQVTLSCSPISGHRSVSWYQQTPGQGLQFLFEYFSETQRNKGNFPGRFSGRQFSNSRSEMNVSTLELGDSALYLCASSPWDREDGYTFGSGTRLTVV.

The rearrangement joins TRBV7-9 to TRBJ1-6; TRBD1 might be the D (5 bases). The germline V gene has CDR1 SEHNR and CDR2 FQNEAQ (reference sequence). The V and J ends lost 2 bases and 8 bases respectively, with 10 bases between them. This CDR3 has 14 residues. This chain's CDR3 is CASSLWGEDSPLHF. Here the CDR3 DNA reads TGTGCCAGCAGCTTATGGGGGGAAGATTCACCCCTCCACTTT.

This rearrangement joins TRBV4-1 to TRBJ1-1; 8 bases map to TRBD1. This CDR3 spans 16 amino acids. V shed 4 bases and J 5 bases; nucleotides not matched to a gene: 12. Per the germline V gene, CDR1 is MGHRA and CDR2 is YSYEKL. The CDR3 sequence is CASSLTGTGAWTEAFF. CDR3 nucleotides: TGCGCCAGCAGCCTCACCGGGACAGGAGCATGGACTGAAGCTTTCTTT.

The CDR3 sequence is CAISESEAGAGGYTF. The CDR3 nucleotides are TGTGCCATCAGTGAGTCGGAGGCAGGGGCGGGTGGCTACACCTTC. The chain joins TRBV10-3 to TRBJ1-2, with D possibly TRBD1 on 6 matching bases. The germline V and J ends were trimmed by 0 bases and 7 bases, with 15 bases remaining between them. This CDR3 spans 15 amino acids. Germline loops: CDR1 ENHRY, CDR2 SYGVKD.

This chain links TRBV2 with TRBJ2-7, with D unresolved. Germline V lookup: CDR1 SNHLY, CDR2 FYNNEI. This CDR3 has 15 amino acids. Trimming left V 2 bases short and J 1 base short, with 12 bases between. CDR3 in amino acids: CASSEMPELSYEQYF. In nucleotides, the CDR3 is TGTGCCAGCAGTGAAATGCCAGAATTATCCTACGAGCAGTACTTC.

The CDR3 reads CASSQAGFGTDTQYF. CDR3 sequence (DNA): TGTGCCAGCAGCCAAGCAGGGTTTGGAACAGATACGCAGTATTTT. This rearrangement joins TRBV3-1 (or the pseudogene TRBV3-2) to TRBJ2-3; perhaps TRBD1 as D (5 bases). The CDR3 totals 15 residues. Germline V CDR1 and CDR2: LGHDT, YNNKEL (reference sequence). V gave up 1 base and J gave up 3 bases, with 11 bases separating them.

The chain employs TRBV5-1 and TRBJ2-7, with D maybe TRBD1 (6 bases). Trimming took off 2 bases at V and 5 bases at J, with 11 bases between the two ends. This CDR3 is built from 13 residues. Germline V lookup: CDR1 SGHRS, CDR2 YFSETQ. As DNA, the CDR3 is TGCGCCAGCAGCTTTGGGGGCGTCGACGAGCAGTACTTC. Its protein product is CASSFGGVDEQYF.

V gene TRBV29-1 combines with J gene TRBJ2-7; 14 nucleotides agree with TRBD2. The CDR3 sequence is 14 residues long. With 6 bases clipped from V and 5 bases from J, the junction kept 6 bases outside the gene matches. In germline, CDR1 is SQVTM, CDR2 ANQGSEA. For the CDR3, the DNA is TGCAGCGTCGTACCGGGACTAGCGGGAGACGAGCAGTACTTC. Its protein is CSVVPGLAGDEQYF.

This sequence joins TRBV7-5 and TRBJ2-4; the D call TRBD2 from the table was never checked on the DNA. TRBV7-5 is listed as a pseudogene. This CDR3 has 20 residues. DNA for the CDR3: TGTGTCAGAAGCTTAGGCGGGAGGGTCCAATCATTGTGGTCCAAAAACATTCAGTACTTC. This gives the protein CVRSLGGRVQSLWSKNIQYF.

This clone was observed a single time. J is TRBJ1-4 and V is TRBV2; D is perhaps TRBD1 (6 bases). V lost 5 bases to trimming and J lost 8 bases, with 18 bases between them. The CDR3 totals 15 residues. Germline V gene data show CDR1 as SNHLY and CDR2 as FYNNEI. The CDR3 DNA reads as TGTGCCAGCAGTCTCTCTGGGGGCAGGGTGGAAAAACTGTTTTTT. Protein product: CASSLSGGRVEKLFF. The full variable domain, in which reference TRBV2 and TRBJ1-4 provide the parts outside the CDR3, is EPEVTQTPSHQVTQMGQEVILRCVPISNHLYFYWYRQILGQKVEFLVSFYNNEISEKSEIFDDQFSVERPDGSNFTLKIRSTKLEDSAMYFCASSLSGGRVEKLFFGSGTQLSVL.

In its sample, this clone was seen a few times. This rearrangement joins TRBV5-1 to TRBJ1-2; tentative D call: TRBD1 (5 bases). The CDR3 covers 13 residues. Germline V gives CDR1 SGHRS, CDR2 YFSETQ. V lost 0 bases to trimming and J lost 7 bases, with 10 bases between them. The CDR3 spells CASSLVGTGGYTF. The CDR3 DNA reads TGCGCCAGCAGCTTGGTTGGCACAGGTGGCTACACCTTC.

The genes are TRBV20-1 and TRBJ1-1; D is unclear. Trimming took off 3 bases at V and 2 bases at J, with 10 bases between the two ends. CDR1 DFQATT and CDR2 SNEGSKA come from the germline V gene (reference sequence). The CDR3 is 13 amino acids. The CDR3 region is CSASLRINTEAFF. Here the CDR3 DNA reads TGCAGTGCTAGTCTCAGGATAAACACTGAAGCTTTCTTT.

This chain uses TRBV19 with TRBJ2-1, with a possible D match to TRBD1 (6 bases). V gave up 5 bases and J gave up 13 bases, with 21 bases separating them. This CDR3 has 14 residues. From germline, CDR1 is LNHDA and CDR2 SQIVND (reference sequence). The CDR3 DNA reads TGTGCCAGTAGTCCTGGGCTTAGGGGGTTTGAACAGTTCTTC. Amino acid sequence: CASSPGLRGFEQFF.